The following is a T cell receptor beta chain sequence with its context. This entry belongs to a study of blood T cell repertoires in COVID-19. Study in general: Specimens from acute and convalescent COVID-19 originated in the United States, Italy and Spain. From T cells, B-cell-depleted T cells, or PBMCs came the material, which was cDNA or gDNA.

Trimming removed 0 bases from V and 12 bases from J; junction bases left unmatched: 8. Germline values: CDR1 MNHNS, CDR2 SASEGT. The CDR3 covers 14 residues. Followed over time, Seattle patients had been enrolled while infection was active. Authors' data handling: Scientists estimated how many nucleated cells there were by amplifying reference gene primers. The repertoire was sequenced with immunoSEQ multiplex PCR; TCRdb's copy has only in-frame clones and lacks some. The DNA was the basis for D and trimming; V, J and clone size are from that table. The table records 150,000 to 170,000 clones, more than 75% of them present only once.

The sequence was obtained from a woman aged 60-75 years with COVID-19, enrolled during active disease. This chain joins TRBV6-1 and TRBJ1-1; 9 nucleotides match TRBD1. The sequencing input was peripheral blood. The CDR3 region has the DNA TGTGCCAGCAGTGAAGCGCTAGACAGGGGGGGCCCTTTCTTT. Protein sequence: CASSEALDRGGPFF.